Each of the 32 T cell receptor beta chains below was sequenced from the same sample in a study of cytomegalovirus exposure and HLA in healthy donors. In the PCR, 60 Vbeta and 13 Jbeta primers were used. Sequencing used immunoSEQ multiplex PCR; TCRdb keeps in-frame clones, though not all of them. The sample includes 200,000 or so clones, roughly 80% of them seen just once. The sequenced sample consisted of PBMCs. These receptors came from a boy under 18 in good health and CMV-seronegative.

The CDR3 DNA is TGCGCCAGCAGCCCCATCGTAGGACAGGGTAAAGGTTTGGGGGAGCTGTTTTTT. This translates into CASSPIVGQGKGLGELFF. This chain connects TRBV4-1 to TRBJ2-2; 8 nucleotides match TRBD1. Germline V CDR1 and CDR2: MGHRA, YSYEKL. The CDR3 consists of 18 residues. V trimming: 4 bases; J trimming: 8 bases; junction bases outside the gene matches: 18.

On this clone itself: The same CDR3 is also encoded by other DNA sequences in this sample. J is TRBJ2-1 and V is TRBV6-4; TRBD1 matches at 8 bases. Unmatched junction bases numbered 5, after V lost 3 bases and J lost 4 bases. This CDR3 contains 15 residues. Germline CDR1 reads MRHNA; CDR2 reads SNTAGT. The CDR3 here is CASSDSTGGYNEQFF. Here the CDR3 DNA reads TGTGCCAGCAGTGATAGCACAGGGGGATACAATGAGCAGTTCTTC.

The chain uses TRBV2 and TRBJ1-1; D may be TRBD1 (6 bases). This CDR3 region has 12 residues. Germline CDR1 reads SNHLY; CDR2 reads FYNNEI. Trimming took 6 bases from V and 5 from J, leaving 10 bases between them. The CDR3 DNA reads as TGTGCCAGCAGGGCAACAGGGACTGAAGCTTTCTTT. It yields the protein CASRATGTEAFF. Full variable domain (remainder filled in from reference TRBV2 and TRBJ1-1): EPEVTQTPSHQVTQMGQEVILRCVPISNHLYFYWYRQILGQKVEFLVSFYNNEISEKSEIFDDQFSVERPDGSNFTLKIRSTKLEDSAMYFCASRATGTEAFFGQGTRLTVV.

The chain couples TRBV9 to TRBJ1-2, with 7 bases matching TRBD1. Per the germline V gene, CDR1 is SGDLS and CDR2 is YYNGEE. After removal of 3 bases from V and 6 bases from J, the junction contained 14 bases not matched to a gene. CDR3 size: 16 residues. The CDR3 DNA reads as TGTGCCAGCAGCGAGGGGGCGACCAGCCAAGGTAATGGCTACACCTTC. Translated, it gives CASSEGATSQGNGYTF. Supplemented by reference TRBV9 and TRBJ1-2, the full variable domain reads DSGVTQTPKHLITATGQRVTLRCSPRSGDLSVYWYQQSLDQGLQFLIQYYNGEERAKGNILERFSAQQFPDLHSELNLSSLELGDSALYFCASSEGATSQGNGYTFGSGTRLTVV.

The rearrangement uses TRBV4-1 and TRBJ2-7, with D possibly being TRBD1 (5 bases). This CDR3 spans 16 amino acids. The V end lost 0 bases, the J end lost 4 bases, and 16 bases lay between the germline ends. Germline CDR1 reads MGHRA; CDR2 reads YSYEKL. Here the CDR3 DNA reads TGCGCCAGCAGCCAAGATACGCTCCGCGACAGTTACGAGCAGTACTTC. Its protein is CASSQDTLRDSYEQYF.

This chain uses TRBV6-4 with TRBJ1-5; D may be TRBD1 (5 bases). CDR1 is MRHNA and CDR2 is SNTAGT in the germline V gene. V was trimmed by 3 bases and J by 1 base, leaving 16 bases between them. The CDR3 sequence is 17 residues long. CDR3 loop: CASSDLTGHFSNQPQHF. The CDR3 DNA follows: TGTGCCAGCAGTGATTTGACCGGACATTTCAGCAATCAGCCCCAGCATTTT.

The chain has TRBV7-8 and TRBJ1-3; 7 bases map to TRBD1. The length of the CDR3 is 16 residues. Germline V gene lookup returns CDR1 SGHVS and CDR2 FQNEAQ. The trim removed 4 bases at V and 0 bases at J, leaving 6 bases unmatched. CDR3 protein: CASSWTGGASGNTIYF. The CDR3 nucleotides are TGTGCCAGCAGCTGGACAGGTGGGGCCTCTGGAAACACCATATATTTT.

The chain recombines TRBV9 with TRBJ1-2; weak D call: TRBD1 (5 bases). There are 18 residues in the CDR3. The germline V gene encodes CDR1 SGDLS and CDR2 YYNGEE. The V end lost 0 bases, the J end lost 4 bases, and 22 bases lay between the germline ends. The CDR3 DNA sequence: TGTGCCAGCAGCGTAGATGGAGGCCGGGGGTTGGGGGGCTATGGCTACACCTTC. Encoded protein: CASSVDGGRGLGGYGYTF. The full variable domain, with the rest looked up from reference TRBV9 and TRBJ1-2, is DSGVTQTPKHLITATGQRVTLRCSPRSGDLSVYWYQQSLDQGLQFLIQYYNGEERAKGNILERFSAQQFPDLHSELNLSSLELGDSALYFCASSVDGGRGLGGYGYTFGSGTRLTVV.

The rearrangement joins TRBV7-6 to TRBJ2-1; D is perhaps TRBD1 (5 bases). Trimming removed 5 bases at V and 7 bases at J, with 21 bases between. The CDR3 consists of 16 residues. CDR1 is SGHVS, CDR2 FNYEAQ, per germline. The DNA for the CDR3 is TGTGCCAGCAGCGCAACAACAGGCATCAGGGCTAATGAGCAGTTCTTC. This encodes CASSATTGIRANEQFF.

This clone was detected once. J is TRBJ2-7 and V is TRBV28; D not certain. V lost 2 bases to trimming and J lost 6 bases, with 8 bases between them. The CDR3 contains 12 residues. Germline assignment: CDR1 MDHEN and CDR2 SYDVKM. CDR3 residues: CASSLLASEQYF. The CDR3 nucleotides are TGTGCCAGCAGTTTACTGGCCTCCGAGCAGTACTTC.

The chain recombines TRBV5-6 with TRBJ1-2; TRBD1 agrees at 7 bases. Germline V gene lookup returns CDR1 SGHDT and CDR2 YYEEEE. V dropped 0 bases and J dropped 7; count of bases not matched to a gene: 3. The CDR3 length is 13 residues. The CDR3 reads CASSLGQGIGYTF. The CDR3 DNA reads TGTGCCAGCAGCTTGGGACAGGGCATTGGCTACACCTTC.

The chain has TRBV5-5 and TRBJ1-1; D gene uncertain. V lost 3 bases and J 4 bases, leaving 13 bases between the germline ends. The CDR3 has 14 residues. CDR1 and CDR2 (germline): SGHKS, YYEKEE (reference sequence). The CDR3 nucleotides read TGTGCCAGCAGCTCTAAAGGAGGGAGCACTGAAGCTTTCTTT. Translation: CASSSKGGSTEAFF.

In nucleotides, the CDR3 is TGTGCCAGCAGTTATCAGCTAGCGGGAGAGCAGTTCTTC. Its translation is CASSYQLAGEQFF. The chain recombines TRBV27 with TRBJ2-1, with 9 bases fitting TRBD2. Germline CDR1 is MNHEY and CDR2 is SMNVEV (reference sequence). CDR3 length: 13 amino acids. V shed 4 bases and J 10 bases; nucleotides not matched to a gene: 5.

The CDR3 coding sequence is TGTGCCAGTAGTATCAGGGTGACAGGAACCCCAACGCAGTATTTT. It encodes CASSIRVTGTPTQYF. The chain joins TRBV19 to TRBJ2-3; TRBD1 is a possible D gene (6 bases). The CDR3 extends over 15 amino acids. Deletions cut 3 bases from V and 9 bases from J, with 19 bases between. Germline CDR1 is LNHDA and CDR2 is SQIVND (reference sequence).

The V call is TRBV5-1, the J call TRBJ2-3, with TRBD2 identical over 9 bases. Germline assignment: CDR1 SGHRS and CDR2 YFSETQ. V dropped 4 bases and J dropped 6; count of bases not matched to a gene: 6. This CDR3 contains 14 residues. The CDR3, as DNA: TGCGCCAGCAGCCATAGCGGGAGCGCCGATACGCAGTATTTT. It codes for CASSHSGSADTQYF. The full variable domain, its missing parts supplied by reference TRBV5-1 and TRBJ2-3, is KAGVTQTPRYLIKTRGQQVTLSCSPISGHRSVSWYQQTPGQGLQFLFEYFSETQRNKGNFPGRFSGRQFSNSRSEMNVSTLELGDSALYLCASSHSGSADTQYFGPGTRLTVL.

This clone was seen more than once but under ten times. V usage is TRBV6-5 and J usage is TRBJ1-2; D is perhaps TRBD1 (5 bases). The CDR3 contains 16 residues. The V gene lost 0 bases and the J gene lost 4 bases, with 15 bases spanning the gap. Per the germline V gene, CDR1 is MNHEY and CDR2 is SVGAGI. The CDR3, as DNA: TGTGCCAGCAGTTACTCAGGACACAAGCTGAGCTATGGCTACACCTTC. Its translation is CASSYSGHKLSYGYTF.

This chain links TRBV19 with TRBJ2-7, with D possibly TRBD2 on 5 matching bases. The CDR3 contains 11 residues. CDR1 is LNHDA and CDR2 is SQIVND in the germline V gene (reference sequence). Here the CDR3 reads CASGSSYEQYF. The CDR3 DNA is TGTGCTTCGGGGAGTTCCTACGAGCAGTACTTC.

This rearrangement joins TRBV7-9 to TRBJ1-4; TRBD1 agrees at 7 bases. This CDR3 comprises 16 residues. The germline V gene has CDR1 SEHNR and CDR2 FQNEAQ (reference sequence). Trimming took 0 bases from V and 4 from J; bases not matched to a gene: 5. For the CDR3, the DNA is TGTGCCAGCAGCTTAGCCCCGGGACAGCTTAATGAAAAACTGTTTTTT. Translated, it gives CASSLAPGQLNEKLFF.

This clone was seen only once. Written as DNA, the CDR3 is TGTGCCAGCAGCCCCCCAGGGGGCGAATTCCAGCCCCAGCATTTT. Its protein product is CASSPPGGEFQPQHF. The chain is built from TRBV2 and TRBJ1-5; the match to TRBD1 covers 8 bases. The CDR3 extends over 15 amino acids. Germline values: CDR1 SNHLY, CDR2 FYNNEI. Trimming removed 6 bases from V and 7 bases from J; junction bases left unmatched: 11.

With respect to this clone: At one boundary the junction diverges from the germline segment, which might be a read error. The chain uses TRBV14 and TRBJ2-7; D possibly corresponds to TRBD2 (6 bases). The CDR3 sequence is 15 residues long. Looked up from germline, CDR1 is SGHDN and CDR2 is FVKESK. DNA of the CDR3: TGTGTCAGCAGCCAAGATGGAGGGACTTTTTACGAGCAGTACTTC. This gives the protein CVSSQDGGTFYEQYF.

The rearrangement uses TRBV7-2 and TRBJ2-7, with TRBD1 as a possible D gene (5 bases). CDR1 and CDR2 (germline): SGHTA, FQGNSA. V was trimmed by 5 bases and J by 4 bases, leaving 9 bases between them. The CDR3 is made up of 12 amino acids. DNA for the CDR3: TGTGCCAGCAGCCTCAGGGCATACGAGCAGTACTTC. Translated, it gives CASSLRAYEQYF.

This clone was counted only a few times. V and J are TRBV18 and TRBJ1-1; 8 nucleotides agree with TRBD1. The V gene's germline CDR1 is KGHSH and CDR2 LQKENI. The CDR3 runs to 17 residues. V gave up 3 bases and J gave up 1 base; unmatched junction bases: 10. The CDR3 protein is CASSPRGPTGANTEAFF. CDR3 sequence (DNA): TGTGCCAGCTCACCGAGGGGTCCGACAGGGGCGAACACTGAAGCTTTCTTT.

The J gene is TRBJ2-7, the V gene TRBV7-9; 7 positions agree with TRBD1. The CDR3 totals 15 residues. Germline V lookup: CDR1 SEHNR, CDR2 FQNEAQ (reference sequence). With 4 bases clipped from V and 2 bases from J, the junction kept 8 bases outside the gene matches. The CDR3 region has the DNA TGTGCCAGCAGCTGGAACAGGGGATTGACCTACGAGCAGTACTTC. Translated, it gives CASSWNRGLTYEQYF.

Turning to this clone: The sample contains more than one DNA sequence encoding this CDR3. The chain combines TRBV27 with TRBJ1-5, with 8 bases lining up with TRBD1. The CDR3 has 16 residues. Germline loops: CDR1 MNHEY, CDR2 SMNVEV (reference sequence). The V gene end was trimmed by 5 bases and the J gene end by 0 bases; junction bases not matched to a gene: 6. Here the CDR3 reads CASSPWTGNSNQPQHF. DNA for the CDR3: TGTGCCAGCAGTCCCTGGACAGGGAATAGCAATCAGCCCCAGCATTTT.

The rearrangement joins TRBV7-3 to TRBJ2-3; D not certain. This CDR3 spans 13 amino acids. V was trimmed by 3 bases and J by 4 bases, leaving 8 bases between them. Per germline, CDR1 SGHTA and CDR2 FQGTGA. The CDR3 sequence: CASSFAGSDTQYF. The CDR3 coding sequence is TGTGCCAGCAGCTTCGCCGGGTCAGATACGCAGTATTTT.

The chain carries TRBV7-2 and TRBJ1-2; possible D gene TRBD1, 6 bases. Trimming removed 3 bases at V and 4 bases at J, with 21 bases between. In germline, CDR1 is SGHTA, CDR2 FQGNSA. This CDR3 region has 17 residues. Here the CDR3 reads CASSFHDRQAVLYGYTF. CDR3 coding DNA: TGTGCCAGCAGCTTCCACGACCGACAGGCCGTGCTCTATGGCTACACCTTC.

This chain uses TRBV7-3 with TRBJ2-7, with D tentatively TRBD1 (5 bases). This CDR3 region has 13 residues. V was trimmed by 1 base and J by 4 bases, leaving 8 bases between them. The germline gives CDR1 SGHTA, CDR2 FQGTGA. This CDR3 is CASSLRPGYEQYF. The CDR3 DNA follows: TGTGCCAGCAGCTTAAGACCAGGGTACGAGCAGTACTTC.

V is TRBV9 and J is TRBJ1-3; D remains unclear. In germline, CDR1 is SGDLS, CDR2 YYNGEE. V lost 2 bases to trimming and J lost 0 bases, with 9 bases between them. There are 15 residues in the CDR3. The CDR3 DNA reads as TGTGCCAGCAGCGTGGAGGGTGGCTCTGGAAACACCATATATTTT. Translation gives CASSVEGGSGNTIYF.

This clone was found a few times. V gene TRBV6-6 combines with J gene TRBJ2-2; D is perhaps TRBD1 (6 bases). Germline assignment: CDR1 MNHNY and CDR2 SVGAGI (reference sequence). The CDR3 is made up of 15 amino acids. Deletions cut 2 bases from V and 6 bases from J, with 13 bases between. The CDR3 bases are TGTGCCAGCAGTTACCAGGACAGTAAAGCCGGGGAGCTGTTTTTT. This encodes CASSYQDSKAGELFF.

This clone was seen a handful of times. The chain employs TRBV27 and TRBJ2-1, with TRBD1 matching over 7 bases. The CDR3 runs 14 residues. Germline-derived CDR1 and CDR2 are MNHEY and SMNVEV (reference sequence). V shed 5 bases and J 9 bases; nucleotides not matched to a gene: 10. CDR3 amino acids: CASSLRDSYREQFF. Written as DNA, the CDR3 is TGTGCCAGCAGTCTAAGGGACAGTTATCGTGAGCAGTTCTTC.

Details on this clone: Within the sample, other DNA sequences also encode this same CDR3. This chain links TRBV30 with TRBJ2-7, with a tentative D call TRBD1 (5 bases). This CDR3 is built from 12 residues. V gave up 4 bases and J gave up 4 bases, with 11 bases separating them. CDR1 is GTSNPN and CDR2 is SVGIG in the germline V gene (reference sequence). The CDR3 sequence is CAWTRDSYEQYF. The CDR3 nucleotides read TGTGCCTGGACCAGGGATTCTTACGAGCAGTACTTC.

This chain connects TRBV4-3 to TRBJ1-6, with 10 bases that match TRBD1. Trimming at V came to 0 bases and at J to 8 bases, leaving 4 bases not matched to a gene. Per the germline V gene, CDR1 is LGHNA and CDR2 is YSLEER. There are 16 residues in the CDR3. Here the CDR3 DNA reads TGCGCCAGCAGCCAAGAAGGAGGGACAGGGGATTCACCCCTCCACTTT. It is translated as CASSQEGGTGDSPLHF.